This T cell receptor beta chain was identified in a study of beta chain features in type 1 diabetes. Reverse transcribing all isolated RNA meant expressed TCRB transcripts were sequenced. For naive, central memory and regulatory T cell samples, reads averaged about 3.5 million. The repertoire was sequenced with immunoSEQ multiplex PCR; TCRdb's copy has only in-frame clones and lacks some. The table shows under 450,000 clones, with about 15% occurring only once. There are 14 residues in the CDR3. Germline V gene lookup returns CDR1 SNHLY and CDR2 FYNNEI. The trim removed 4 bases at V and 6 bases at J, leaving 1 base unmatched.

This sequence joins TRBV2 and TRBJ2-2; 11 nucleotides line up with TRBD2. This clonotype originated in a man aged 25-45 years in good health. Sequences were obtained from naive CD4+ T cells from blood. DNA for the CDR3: TGTGCCAGCAGTGGACTAGCGGGGTCCGGGGAGCTGTTTTTT. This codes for CASSGLAGSGELFF.